Listed below are T cell receptor beta chains from one sample, sequenced in a study of human CD8 memory T cell subsets. TCRdb reworked the 5' RACE reads into one entry per CDR3 protein, no DNA. Its table records roughly 12,000 distinct CDR3 sequences. Sequencing was carried out using CD8+ T cells from PBMCs. The receptors derive from a human donor in good health. Both conserved end residues are part of each CDR3.

V gene	J gene	CDR3 protein
TRBV11-1	TRBJ2-7	CASSLVGNRYEQYF
TRBV28	TRBJ2-3	CASSPVSGSTDTQYF
TRBV3-1	TRBJ2-5	CASSHKGETQYF
TRBV4-3	TRBJ2-6	CASSQVAGQGVTSGANVLTF
TRBV29-1	TRBJ2-7	CSVRVRLADEQYF
TRBV6-5	TRBJ2-7	CASSYSPAGAYEQYF
TRBV6-1	TRBJ1-5	CASSEARGFGNQPQHF
TRBV7-9	TRBJ2-7	CASSLAGTDILAYEQYF
TRBV7-9	TRBJ2-5	CASSPMQGLVETQYF
TRBV6-5	TRBJ2-7	CASIGQASYEQYF
TRBV6-6	TRBJ2-7	CASSYEGSHEQYF
TRBV12-3/TRBV12-4	TRBJ2-1	CASSLVAGGYNEQFF
TRBV5-8	TRBJ2-7	CASSPGWDSDYEQYF
TRBV12-3/TRBV12-4	TRBJ1-1	CASRWTVNTEAFF
TRBV7-9	TRBJ1-6	CASSLAYYNSPLHF
TRBV29-1	TRBJ2-5	CSAQGWGGGRVPETQYF